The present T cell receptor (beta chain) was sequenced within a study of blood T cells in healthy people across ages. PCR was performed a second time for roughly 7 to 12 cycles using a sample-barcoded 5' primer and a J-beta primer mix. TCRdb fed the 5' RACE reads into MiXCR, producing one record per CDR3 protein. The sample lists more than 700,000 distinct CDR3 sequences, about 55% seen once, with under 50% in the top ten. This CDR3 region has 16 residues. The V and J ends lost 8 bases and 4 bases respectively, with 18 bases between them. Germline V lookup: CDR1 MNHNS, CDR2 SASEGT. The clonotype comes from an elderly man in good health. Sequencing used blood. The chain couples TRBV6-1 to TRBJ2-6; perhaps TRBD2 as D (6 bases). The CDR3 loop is CASGKGAAGGANVLTF. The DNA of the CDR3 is TGTGCCAGCGGAAAAGGGGCTGCGGGAGGGGCCAACGTCCTGACTTTC.